This entry lists 13 T cell receptor beta chains sequenced from one sample in a study of control samples from healthy donors and cancer patients (dated by TCRdb to 2020 to 2022). The protocol used for the library was the immunoSEQ multiplex PCR assay. Sourced from immuneACCESS, this table was stored by TCRdb with only in-frame sequences that have V and J called. A share of the clones is absent; for the studies checked, an unresolved V gene accounts for under half, and the remainder has no known explanation. This sample comprises some 44,000 clones, approximately 70% of them detected only once. Of the sample, about 15% is held by the ten largest clones. The sample taken for sequencing was formalin-fixed, paraffin-embedded tissue. All receptors derive from a male donor with melanoma.

This chain connects TRBV9 to TRBJ2-7, with a tentative D call TRBD1 (6 bases). CDR1 is SGDLS and CDR2 is YYNGEE in the germline V gene. V dropped 3 bases and J dropped 4 bases, with 17 bases sitting between them. The CDR3 has 15 residues. Here the CDR3 DNA reads TGTGCCAGCAGCGAGGGGGTCCTTTCTGGATACGAGCAGTACTTC. Translated: CASSEGVLSGYEQYF.

The chain joins TRBV9 to TRBJ1-1, with 8 bases aligning to TRBD1. The germline CDR1 and CDR2 sequences are SGDLS and YYNGEE. V lost 4 bases, J lost 1 base, and 6 bases stayed unmatched. The CDR3 extends over 15 amino acids. The CDR3 DNA reads as TGTGCCAGCAGCCCGTCGACAGGGGCGAACACTGAAGCTTTCTTT. Protein: CASSPSTGANTEAFF.

The chain has TRBV2 and TRBJ2-1; D gene unclear. Trimming took 4 bases from V and 0 from J, leaving 16 bases between them. The CDR3 is made up of 17 amino acids. CDR1 and CDR2 (germline): SNHLY, FYNNEI. CDR3 amino acids: CASSGLPTLRSYNEQFF. In DNA form, the CDR3 reads TGTGCCAGCAGTGGGTTACCGACTCTGCGCTCCTACAATGAGCAGTTCTTC.

The V and J genes are TRBV5-1 and TRBJ2-2; weak D call: TRBD1 (6 bases). The CDR3 has 14 residues. The V gene lost 1 base and the J gene lost 6 bases, with 10 bases spanning the gap. Germline CDR1 SGHRS, CDR2 YFSETQ. The CDR3 DNA is TGCGCCAGCAGCTTGAATAGGGGGTCCGGGGAGCTGTTTTTT. It specifies CASSLNRGSGELFF.

The rearrangement uses TRBV5-4 and TRBJ2-3; 10 bases fit TRBD2. Losses at the gene ends were 4 bases for V and 6 bases for J; bases not matched to a gene: 14. The CDR3 is 17 amino acids. CDR1 SGHNT and CDR2 YYREEE come from the germline V gene (reference sequence). The CDR3 spells CASSALGASGSSDTQYF. The CDR3 nucleotides read TGTGCCAGCAGCGCTCTCGGGGCTAGCGGGAGCTCCGATACGCAGTATTTT.

The V call is TRBV5-1, the J call TRBJ2-1; 9 positions agree with TRBD2. Per the germline V gene, CDR1 is SGHRS and CDR2 is YFSETQ. This CDR3 is 17 amino acids long. Germline trimming cut 0 bases from V and 8 bases from J; bases unmatched to any gene: 12. The CDR3 nucleotides read TGCGCCAGCAGCTTGGCCAAGGCTAGCGGGAAATCAGATGAGCAGTTCTTC. It encodes CASSLAKASGKSDEQFF.

This chain joins TRBV2 and TRBJ2-1; D is perhaps TRBD1 (6 bases). The CDR3 is 13 residues long. The germline CDR1 and CDR2 sequences are SNHLY and FYNNEI. V gave up 6 bases and J gave up 9 bases, with 15 bases separating them. The CDR3 protein is CASRQEQGSEQFF. The CDR3 DNA reads TGTGCCAGCAGGCAAGAACAGGGAAGTGAGCAGTTCTTC.

By frequency in the sample, this clone is medium-sized. The chain recombines TRBV20-1 with TRBJ2-1, with 10 bases lining up with TRBD2. Losses at the gene ends were 3 bases for V and 9 bases for J; bases not matched to a gene: 14. Looked up from germline, CDR1 is DFQATT and CDR2 is SNEGSKA (reference sequence). This CDR3 is built from 16 residues. The CDR3 loop is CSASATLAGVASEQFF. The CDR3 region has the DNA TGCAGTGCTAGTGCCACCCTAGCGGGAGTCGCTAGTGAGCAGTTCTTC.

The V and J genes are TRBV28 and TRBJ2-7, with D perhaps matching TRBD1 (5 bases). The V gene lost 3 bases and the J gene lost 3 bases, with 6 bases spanning the gap. CDR1 is MDHEN, CDR2 SYDVKM, per germline. CDR3 size: 12 residues. The CDR3: CASSFTGYEQYF. CDR3 coding DNA: TGTGCCAGCAGTTTCACAGGCTACGAGCAGTACTTC.

The gene calls are TRBV28 and TRBJ2-7, with D possibly being TRBD1 (5 bases). This CDR3 has 15 residues. Germline CDR1 reads MDHEN; CDR2 reads SYDVKM. Trimming took 5 bases from V and 1 from J, leaving 15 bases between them. The CDR3 loop reads CASSPIQVASYEQYF. The CDR3 nucleotides are TGTGCCAGCAGTCCGATACAGGTCGCTTCCTACGAGCAGTACTTC. The full variable domain, with the rest looked up from reference TRBV28 and TRBJ2-7, is DVKVTQSSRYLVKRTGEKVFLECVQDMDHENMFWYRQDPGLGLRLIYFSYDVKMKEKGDIPEGYSVSREKKERFSLILESASTNQTSMYLCASSPIQVASYEQYFGPGTRLTVT.

J is TRBJ1-4 and V is TRBV6-5; D not certain. Germline CDR1 MNHEY, CDR2 SVGAGI. The CDR3 covers 13 residues. V lost 2 bases and J 8 bases, leaving 9 bases between the germline ends. The CDR3 reads CASSYPGSEKLFF. CDR3 bases: TGTGCCAGCAGTTACCCCGGGAGCGAAAAACTGTTTTTT.

The chain carries TRBV7-9 and TRBJ2-7; a possible D gene is TRBD2 (6 bases). CDR3 length: 14 residues. V dropped 5 bases and J dropped 2 bases, with 13 bases sitting between them. Germline V lookup: CDR1 SEHNR, CDR2 FQNEAQ (reference sequence). The CDR3 sequence is CASSTRDFAYEQYF. The CDR3 DNA reads TGTGCCAGCAGCACAAGGGACTTCGCCTACGAGCAGTACTTC.

The rearrangement joins TRBV6-6 to TRBJ1-5; D may be TRBD1 (5 bases). Between the trimmed V and J ends, which lost 6 bases and 7 bases, there was a span of 19 bases. The germline V gene has CDR1 MNHNY and CDR2 SVGAGI (reference sequence). CDR3 size: 15 residues. The chain's CDR3 is CASRSRDDGKQPQHF. CDR3 nucleotides: TGTGCCAGCAGGTCCCGGGACGACGGAAAGCAGCCCCAGCATTTT.